This TCR beta chain originates from a study of blood T cell repertoires in COVID-19. The wider study: Both acute and convalescent COVID-19 samples were obtained from the United States, Italy and Spain.

Germline CDR1 and CDR2: SGHTA and FQGNSA. V lost 5 bases, J lost 7 bases, and 13 bases lay in between. This CDR3 is built from 13 residues. The repertoire was sequenced with immunoSEQ multiplex PCR; TCRdb's copy has only in-frame clones and lacks some. This table holds some 500,000 clones, roughly 90% found once. This TCR came from a woman aged 40 to 50 who had recovered from COVID-19. The sample taken for sequencing was PBMCs or T cells enriched from blood (not recorded which). The chain uses TRBV7-2 and TRBJ2-3, with a weak D call TRBD1 (6 bases). The CDR3 reads CASSRGGDNTQYF. For the CDR3, the DNA is TGTGCCAGCAGCCGAGGGGGAGATAATACGCAGTATTTT.